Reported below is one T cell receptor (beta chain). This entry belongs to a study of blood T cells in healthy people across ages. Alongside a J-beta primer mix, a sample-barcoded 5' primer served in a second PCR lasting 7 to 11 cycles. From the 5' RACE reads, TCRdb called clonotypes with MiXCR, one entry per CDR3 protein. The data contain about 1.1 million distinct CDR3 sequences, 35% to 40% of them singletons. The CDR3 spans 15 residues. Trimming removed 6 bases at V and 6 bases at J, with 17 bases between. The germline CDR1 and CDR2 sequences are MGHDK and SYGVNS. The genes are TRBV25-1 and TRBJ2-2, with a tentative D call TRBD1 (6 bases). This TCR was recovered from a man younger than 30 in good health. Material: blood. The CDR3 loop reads CASRPTGTRAGELFF. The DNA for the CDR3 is TGTGCCAGCAGACCCACCGGGACAAGGGCCGGGGAGCTGTTTTTT.